Given below is one T cell receptor (beta chain) in context. Antigen specificity is unknown. Trimming cost V 4 bases and J 1 base; bases outside gene matches: 7. There are 15 residues in the CDR3. Germline CDR1 MDHEN, CDR2 SYDVKM. This sample is part of a study of response to subunit inactivated influenza vaccine. Study outcomes and limitations: The authors offered the suggestion that each seasonal influenza vaccination recruits few new T cells.

MiXCR, run by TCRdb on the RT-PCR reads, gives a single entry per CDR3 protein. The data show roughly 460,000 distinct CDR3 sequences, 9.5% to 13% seen once. The sample consisted of PBMCs from blood, taken roughly 6 weeks after vaccination. The V gene is TRBV28, the J gene TRBJ2-7; 7 bases map to TRBD2. The sequence was collected from a man aged 45-65 years who received an inactivated influenza vaccine. In DNA form, the CDR3 reads TGTGCCAGCAGTTCGCCTAGCGGAACGTCCTACGAGCAGTACTTC. Translation: CASSSPSGTSYEQYF. The whole variable domain, remainder taken from reference TRBV28 and TRBJ2-7, is DVKVTQSSRYLVKRTGEKVFLECVQDMDHENMFWYRQDPGLGLRLIYFSYDVKMKEKGDIPEGYSVSREKKERFSLILESASTNQTSMYLCASSSPSGTSYEQYFGPGTRLTVT.